This T cell receptor (beta chain) comes out of a study of cytomegalovirus exposure and HLA in healthy donors. PCR used 60 Vbeta primers and 13 Jbeta primers. Only in-frame clones appear in the TCRdb table, and some are missing; sequencing was by immunoSEQ multiplex PCR. This table holds 150,000 or so clones, approximately 80% found once. This CDR3 has 15 amino acids. Germline CDR1 reads SGHAT; CDR2 reads FQNNGV. Germline trimming cut 1 base from V and 4 bases from J; bases unmatched to any gene: 6. Source material: PBMCs. The V gene is TRBV11-2, the J gene TRBJ2-7; 8 bases agree with TRBD1. The clonotype originates from a male donor in good health and CMV-seropositive. The CDR3, as DNA: TGTGCCAGCAGCTTAGGGGCAGGGGGCATATACGAGCAGTACTTC. It yields the protein CASSLGAGGIYEQYF.